The 18 T cell receptor beta chains in this list originate from one sample, sequenced in a study of blood T cell repertoires in COVID-19. Profiling relied on immunoSEQ multiplex PCR, and the TCRdb table lists in-frame clones only, not all of them. The sample includes a few hundred thousand clones, approximately 80% of them seen just once. The sequencing input was peripheral blood. The receptor source for this set is a man aged 40-49 years who had recovered from COVID-19.

This chain connects TRBV5-8 to TRBJ1-2; 10 bases align to TRBD1. V was clipped by 1 base and J by 6 bases; unmatched bases: 6. Germline V gives CDR1 SGHTS, CDR2 YDEGEE. This CDR3 is built from 15 residues. The CDR3 DNA sequence: TGTGCCAGCAGCTTGAAAAAGGGACAGGGGAATGGCTACACCTTC. Amino acid sequence: CASSLKKGQGNGYTF.

The chain joins TRBV5-1 to TRBJ1-4; 7 bases map to TRBD1. Trimming at V came to 5 bases and at J to 4 bases, leaving 11 bases not matched to a gene. The germline CDR1 and CDR2 sequences are SGHRS and YFSETQ. The CDR3 totals 16 residues. The CDR3 is CASSYTGTAFNEKLFF. The CDR3 nucleotides are TGCGCCAGCAGTTACACCGGGACAGCCTTTAATGAAAAACTGTTTTTT.

The rearrangement links TRBV19 to TRBJ1-6, with D possibly TRBD1 on 6 matching bases. The CDR3 contains 17 residues. The germline V gene has CDR1 LNHDA and CDR2 SQIVND (reference sequence). Trimming pared 5 bases from V and 8 bases from J, leaving 22 bases between. This CDR3 reads CASSASGGALLDSPLHF. Written as DNA, the CDR3 is TGTGCCAGTAGTGCCTCGGGGGGGGCTCTTCTCGATTCACCCCTCCACTTT.

This sequence joins TRBV7-9 and TRBJ2-2; D unclear. CDR1 SEHNR and CDR2 FQNEAQ come from the germline V gene (reference sequence). V was trimmed by 5 bases and J by 3 bases, leaving 7 bases between them. There are 13 residues in the CDR3. In nucleotides, the CDR3 is TGTGCCAGCAGCCAACGGGACACCGGGGAGCTGTTTTTT. The encoded protein is CASSQRDTGELFF.

A few counts support this clone. The chain employs TRBV5-4 and TRBJ1-1, with D maybe TRBD1 (6 bases). The CDR3 contains 14 residues. Trimming removed 2 bases at V and 6 bases at J, with 14 bases between. The germline CDR1 and CDR2 sequences are SGHNT and YYREEE (reference sequence). The CDR3 reads CASSFIAGEPEAFF. CDR3 nucleotide sequence: TGTGCCAGCAGCTTCATCGCAGGGGAACCTGAAGCTTTCTTT.

The rearrangement links TRBV19 to TRBJ1-1; unclear D gene. CDR1 is LNHDA, CDR2 SQIVND, per germline (reference sequence). There are 15 residues in the CDR3. The V gene lost 2 bases and the J gene lost 7 bases, with 17 bases spanning the gap. The DNA of the CDR3 is TGTGCCAGTAGTATAAGAGGAGGGTTAGCTGATGAAGCTTTCTTT. Translation: CASSIRGGLADEAFF.

The chain is built from TRBV19 and TRBJ1-1; D is possibly TRBD1 (6 bases). Looked up from germline, CDR1 is LNHDA and CDR2 is SQIVND (reference sequence). CDR3 length: 13 amino acids. The germline V and J ends were trimmed by 10 bases and 0 bases, with 12 bases remaining between them. The CDR3 protein is CATQGPMNTEAFF. As DNA, the CDR3 is TGTGCCACGCAGGGGCCCATGAACACTGAAGCTTTCTTT.

The chain has TRBV19 and TRBJ1-1; D unresolved. The V and J ends lost 3 bases and 6 bases respectively, with 17 bases between them. The length of the CDR3 is 15 residues. From germline, CDR1 is LNHDA and CDR2 SQIVND (reference sequence). The CDR3 DNA sequence: TGTGCCAGTAGTATTGAAGACTTAAAGGTCGCTGAAGCTTTCTTT. Translating gives CASSIEDLKVAEAFF.

A word on this clone: Other nucleotide sequences in the sample specify the same CDR3. This chain uses TRBV7-8 with TRBJ2-7; 8 nucleotides agree with TRBD1. V lost 0 bases, J lost 2 bases, and 0 bases stayed unmatched. The germline gives CDR1 SGHVS, CDR2 FQNEAQ. CDR3 length: 14 amino acids. The DNA for the CDR3 is TGTGCCAGCAGCTTAGCGGGACAGGCCTACGAGCAGTACTTC. Translation: CASSLAGQAYEQYF.

This chain connects TRBV6-2 or TRBV6-3 to TRBJ2-1; 15 bases fit TRBD2. The ends lost 6 bases at V and 4 bases at J; junction bases unmatched: 10. The CDR3 consists of 18 residues. CDR1 and CDR2 from the germline V gene are MNHEY and SVGEGT. The CDR3 spells CASSPRTSGGASYNEQFF. The CDR3, as DNA: TGTGCCAGCAGCCCTAGGACTAGCGGGGGGGCGTCTTACAATGAGCAGTTCTTC.

The rearrangement uses TRBV13 and TRBJ2-2; 8 nucleotides match TRBD2. The V gene end was trimmed by 4 bases and the J gene end by 6 bases; junction bases not matched to a gene: 10. The CDR3 runs to 16 residues. Germline CDR1 is PRHDT and CDR2 is FYEKMQ (reference sequence). CDR3 loop: CASSYKSGRRAGELFF. In nucleotides, the CDR3 is TGTGCCAGCAGCTACAAAAGCGGGAGACGCGCCGGGGAGCTGTTTTTT.

The chain recombines TRBV7-2 with TRBJ1-6; D may be TRBD1 (6 bases). CDR1 and CDR2 from the germline V gene are SGHTA and FQGNSA. The CDR3 spans 15 residues. Deletions cut 5 bases from V and 10 bases from J, with 18 bases between. Here the CDR3 reads CASSQRSGGGSPLHF. The DNA of the CDR3 is TGTGCCAGCAGCCAGAGGTCTGGGGGCGGGTCACCCCTCCACTTT.

This chain connects TRBV5-1 to TRBJ1-6, with 12 positions matching TRBD1. Trimming cost V 4 bases and J 7 bases; bases outside gene matches: 3. Germline CDR1 SGHRS, CDR2 YFSETQ. This CDR3 contains 15 residues. CDR3 bases: TGCGCCAGCAGCCAGGGACAGGGGGCGAATTCACCCCTCCACTTT. Amino acid sequence: CASSQGQGANSPLHF.

The chain carries TRBV14 and TRBJ2-1; TRBD2 might be the D (6 bases). Germline V CDR1 and CDR2: SGHDN, FVKESK. This CDR3 region has 16 residues. With 4 bases removed from V and 0 bases from J, the gap between germline ends came to 13 bases. The CDR3 here is CASSLRAGLSYNEQFF. CDR3 nucleotides: TGTGCCAGCAGCCTCCGAGCGGGTCTCTCCTACAATGAGCAGTTCTTC.

This clone appeared many times. The V and J genes are TRBV5-4 and TRBJ1-1; TRBD1 is a possible D gene (5 bases). CDR1 is SGHNT, CDR2 YYREEE, per germline (reference sequence). This CDR3 has 14 residues. Deletions cut 0 bases from V and 1 base from J, with 7 bases between. As DNA, the CDR3 is TGTGCCAGCAGCTTGGGTGGGGCGAACACTGAAGCTTTCTTT. It codes for CASSLGGANTEAFF.

J is TRBJ2-3 and V is TRBV4-3; maybe TRBD1 (5 bases). Trimming pared 0 bases from V and 3 bases from J, leaving 13 bases between. Germline assignment: CDR1 LGHNA and CDR2 YSLEER. This CDR3 spans 16 amino acids. The CDR3 DNA is TGCGCCAGCAGCCAAGATTGGGGCCTAAAAACAGATACGCAGTATTTT. This codes for CASSQDWGLKTDTQYF.

This clone has just one count. At one boundary the junction diverges from the germline segment, which might be a read error. V gene TRBV6-2 or TRBV6-3 combines with J gene TRBJ1-2, with a tentative D call TRBD1 (6 bases). Germline lookup yields CDR1 MNHEY and CDR2 SVGEGT. The CDR3 has 13 amino acids. The CDR3 loop reads CASSYAQGVGYTF. In DNA, the CDR3 is TGTGCCAGCAGTTACGCACAGGGAGTAGGCTACACTTTC.

Only a few counts were recorded for this clone. The genes are TRBV18 and TRBJ1-4, with D perhaps TRBD1 (5 bases). V was trimmed by 5 bases and J by 13 bases, leaving 20 bases between them. Germline CDR1 and CDR2: KGHSH and LQKENI. The CDR3 consists of 14 residues. For the CDR3, the DNA is TGTGCCAGCTCAGCGGGGACCGAAAATGGGGGACTGTTTTTT. Translated: CASSAGTENGGLFF.